The 15 T cell receptor beta chains reported below all come from one sample, sequenced in a study of T cells in Graves' hyperthyroidism and ophthalmopathy. Authors of the study amplified TCR beta CDR3 regions from RNA transcripts. TCR CDR3 regions were first amplified by RT-PCR with HTBI primers. Each CDR3 protein gets one entry after TCRdb re-called the multiplex PCR reads with MiXCR. Among around 400,000 distinct CDR3 sequences listed, roughly 13% were seen once. Sequenced input: blood. The receptors were sampled from a woman aged 18-29 years with Graves' hyperthyroidism.

This clonotype was seen at least ten times. The chain uses TRBV5-1 and TRBJ2-1; 12 bases are shared with TRBD1. The CDR3 is made up of 15 amino acids. CDR1 is SGHRS and CDR2 is YFSETQ in the germline V gene. V shed 6 bases, J shed 5 bases, and the junction held 6 bases outside the gene matches. CDR3 bases: TGCGCCAGCAATCCGGGACAGGGGGCCCACAATGAGCAGTTCTTC. Translated, it gives CASNPGQGAHNEQFF.

This clonotype appeared many times. The J gene is TRBJ2-1, the V gene TRBV3-1, with unresolved D. V lost 1 base and J lost 13, with 14 bases in between. Germline V lookup: CDR1 LGHDT, CDR2 YNNKEL (reference sequence). The CDR3 contains 13 residues. CDR3 region: CASSQVEDGYQFF. CDR3 bases: TGTGCCAGCAGCCAAGTGGAAGATGGGTATCAGTTCTTC.

This clonotype was seen at least ten times. The V gene is TRBV14, the J gene TRBJ1-2; 7 bases map to TRBD1. The ends lost 7 bases at V and 2 bases at J; junction bases unmatched: 7. The CDR3 runs to 14 residues. Germline V gene lookup returns CDR1 SGHDN and CDR2 FVKESK. The chain's CDR3 is CASTRGLGNYGYTF. The CDR3 region has the DNA TGTGCCAGCACTAGGGGGCTGGGGAACTATGGCTACACCTTC.

In its sample, this clonotype was seen many times. CDR3 sequence (DNA): TGTGCCAGCAGTCAGACGTCAGGAGTGGAGACCCAGTACTTC. Translated, it gives CASSQTSGVETQYF. V usage is TRBV6-2 or TRBV6-3 and J usage is TRBJ2-5; D remains ambiguous. This CDR3 is built from 14 residues. The germline V gene encodes CDR1 MNHEY and CDR2 SVGEGT. V lost 5 bases to trimming and J lost 5 bases, with 15 bases between them.

This clonotype was observed many times. The genes are TRBV2 and TRBJ1-6; D gene ambiguous. Germline-derived CDR1 and CDR2 are SNHLY and FYNNEI. Trimming left V 1 base short and J 7 bases short, with 8 bases between. There are 14 residues in the CDR3. For the CDR3, the DNA is TGTGCCAGCAGTGAAGGGGGAATCAATTCACCCCTCCACTTT. It translates to CASSEGGINSPLHF.

This clonotype was counted at least ten times. J is TRBJ2-7 and V is TRBV15; no firm D call. Germline lookup yields CDR1 LNHNV and CDR2 YYDKDF (reference sequence). CDR3 length: 18 amino acids. Trimming left V 0 bases short and J 0 bases short, with 18 bases between. CDR3 nucleotides: TGTGCCACCAGCAGAGATCTACGGTGGCAGGTTCCCTCCTACGAGCAGTACTTC. It encodes CATSRDLRWQVPSYEQYF. Variable domain in full (rest from reference TRBV15 and TRBJ2-7): DAMVIQNPRYQVTQFGKPVTLSCSQTLNHNVMYWYQQKSSQAPKLLFHYYDKDFNNEADTPDNFQSRRPNTSFCFLDIRSPGLGDTAMYLCATSRDLRWQVPSYEQYFGPGTRLTVT.

This clonotype was detected a few times. V and J are TRBV29-1 and TRBJ1-2; maybe TRBD1 (6 bases). Trimming pared 5 bases from V and 4 bases from J, leaving 11 bases between. Germline V lookup: CDR1 SQVTM, CDR2 ANQGSEA. The CDR3 consists of 12 residues. CDR3 DNA: TGCAGCGTTCCTACAGGGTTCTATGGCTACACCTTC. It yields the protein CSVPTGFYGYTF.

In its sample, this clonotype was seen a few times. This chain's CDR3 is CATSDQDRGPLDTQYF. The CDR3 DNA is TGTGCCACCAGTGATCAGGACAGGGGGCCTTTAGATACGCAGTATTTT. The gene calls are TRBV24-1 and TRBJ2-3; 11 nucleotides agree with TRBD1. Trimming at V came to 3 bases and at J to 5 bases, leaving 6 bases not matched to a gene. The germline V gene encodes CDR1 KGHDR and CDR2 SFDVKD. The CDR3 consists of 16 residues.

There are a few counts of this clonotype. The J gene is TRBJ1-2, the V gene TRBV10-2; D gene ambiguous. The germline V gene encodes CDR1 WSHSY and CDR2 SAAADI. The CDR3 is 17 amino acids. V lost 0 bases, J lost 6 bases, and 20 bases lay in between. CDR3 residues: CASSESRFARSLHGYTF. Written as DNA, the CDR3 is TGCGCCAGCAGTGAGTCGAGATTTGCGCGGTCCCTCCATGGCTACACCTTC.

This clonotype was recorded many times. The J gene is TRBJ1-3, the V gene TRBV7-9; 9 bases map to TRBD1. The CDR3 is 14 residues long. V dropped 6 bases and J dropped 4; count of bases not matched to a gene: 4. CDR1 and CDR2 (germline): SEHNR, FQNEAQ (reference sequence). CDR3 in DNA: TGTGCCAGCAGTCCTACAGGGGGCGGAAACACCATATATTTT. Amino acids: CASSPTGGGNTIYF. Together with reference TRBV7-9 and TRBJ1-3, the CDR3 gives the full variable domain: DTGVSQNPRHKITKRGQNVTFRCDPISEHNRLYWYRQTLGQGPEFLTYFQNEAQLEKSRLLSDRFSAERPKGSFSTLEIQRTEQGDSAMYLCASSPTGGGNTIYFGEGSWLTVV.

This clonotype was picked up many times. This sequence joins TRBV12-3 or TRBV12-4 and TRBJ1-3; D uncertain. Trimming pared 4 bases from V and 3 bases from J, leaving 7 bases between. The CDR3 runs 13 residues. Here the CDR3 DNA reads TGTGCCAGCAGTTCCGGAGGTGGAAACACCATATATTTT. Its protein is CASSSGGGNTIYF.

Notes on this clonotype: Since a much larger clone is just one base distant, this may be a read error. The V gene is TRBV7-9, the J gene TRBJ2-3; a possible D gene is TRBD1 (5 bases). Trimming removed 10 bases from V and 2 bases from J, with 19 bases in between. CDR1 and CDR2 (germline): SEHNR, FQNEAQ (reference sequence). The CDR3 totals 15 residues. The CDR3 DNA follows: TGTGCCAACAAGGGCACAGGTTTACTCACAGATACGCAGTATTTT. This sequence encodes CANKGTGLLTDTQYF.

The chain couples TRBV3-1 to TRBJ1-6; perhaps TRBD1 as D (5 bases). Germline V gene data show CDR1 as LGHDT and CDR2 as YNNKEL (reference sequence). V shed 0 bases and J shed 0 bases, with 12 bases lying between them. The CDR3 loop spans 18 amino acids. CDR3 sequence: CASSQDLGVSSYNSPLHF. The DNA for the CDR3 is TGTGCCAGCAGCCAAGATTTGGGGGTGAGCTCCTATAATTCACCCCTCCACTTT. The full variable domain, completed using reference TRBV3-1 and TRBJ1-6, is DTAVSQTPKYLVTQMGNDKSIKCEQNLGHDTMYWYKQDSKKFLKIMFSYNNKELIINETVPNRFSPKSPDKAHLNLHINSLELGDSAVYFCASSQDLGVSSYNSPLHFGNGTRLTVT.

In this sample, this clonotype turned up many times. The CDR3 sequence is CASSQDLRAGPPYTGELFF. The CDR3 nucleotides are TGTGCCAGCAGCCAAGATCTTCGGGCAGGGCCCCCGTACACCGGGGAGCTGTTTTTT. V is TRBV3-1 and J is TRBJ2-2; a weak D match, TRBD1 (5 bases). Trimming pared 0 bases from V and 3 bases from J, leaving 20 bases between. The CDR3 sequence is 19 residues long. Germline CDR1 and CDR2: LGHDT and YNNKEL (reference sequence).

Ten or more counts support this clonotype. CDR3 DNA sequence: TGTGCCAGCAGCTTAGGCAGTGCGTACGAGCAGTACTTC. It specifies CASSLGSAYEQYF. The chain couples TRBV13 to TRBJ2-7; D is undetermined. The V gene's germline CDR1 is PRHDT and CDR2 FYEKMQ (reference sequence). Trimming took 0 bases from V and 4 from J, leaving 7 bases between them. The CDR3 totals 13 residues.